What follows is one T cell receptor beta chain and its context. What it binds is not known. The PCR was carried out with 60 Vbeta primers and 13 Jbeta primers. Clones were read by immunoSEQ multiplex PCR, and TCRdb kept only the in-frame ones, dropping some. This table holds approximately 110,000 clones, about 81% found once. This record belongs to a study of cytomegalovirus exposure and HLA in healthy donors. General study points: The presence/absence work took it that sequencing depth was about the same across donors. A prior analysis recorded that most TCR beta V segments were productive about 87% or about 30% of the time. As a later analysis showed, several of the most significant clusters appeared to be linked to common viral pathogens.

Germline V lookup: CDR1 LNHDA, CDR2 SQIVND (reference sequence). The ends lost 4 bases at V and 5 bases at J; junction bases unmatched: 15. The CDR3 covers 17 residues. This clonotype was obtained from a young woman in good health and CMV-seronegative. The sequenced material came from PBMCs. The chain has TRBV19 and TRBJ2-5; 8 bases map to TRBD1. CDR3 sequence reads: CASSTSSGGPRGETQYF. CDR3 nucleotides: TGTGCCAGTAGTACCTCCTCAGGGGGCCCCAGGGGGGAGACCCAGTACTTC.